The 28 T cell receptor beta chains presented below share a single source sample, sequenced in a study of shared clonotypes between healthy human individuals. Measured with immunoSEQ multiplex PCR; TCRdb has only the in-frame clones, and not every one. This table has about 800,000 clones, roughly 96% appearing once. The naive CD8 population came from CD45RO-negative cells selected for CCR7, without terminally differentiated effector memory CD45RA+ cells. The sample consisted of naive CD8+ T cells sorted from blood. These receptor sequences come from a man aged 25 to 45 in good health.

Here the CDR3 DNA reads TGTGCCAGCACTCCAGGGGCAACGAACACCGGGGAGCTGTTTTTT. This translates into CASTPGATNTGELFF. The J gene is TRBJ2-2, the V gene TRBV7-6, with D perhaps TRBD1 (6 bases). V was trimmed by 7 bases and J by 0 bases, leaving 12 bases between them. The CDR3 runs to 15 residues. CDR1 and CDR2 (germline): SGHVS, FNYEAQ.

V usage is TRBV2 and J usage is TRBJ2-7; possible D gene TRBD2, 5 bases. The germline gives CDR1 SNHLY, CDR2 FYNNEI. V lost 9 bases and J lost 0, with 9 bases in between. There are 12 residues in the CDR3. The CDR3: CASSGISYEQYF. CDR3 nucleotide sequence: TGTGCCAGTTCGGGGATCTCCTACGAGCAGTACTTC.

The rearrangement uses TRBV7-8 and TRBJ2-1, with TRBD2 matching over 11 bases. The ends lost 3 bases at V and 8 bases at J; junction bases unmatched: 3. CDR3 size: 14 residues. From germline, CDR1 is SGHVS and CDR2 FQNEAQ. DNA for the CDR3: TGTGCCAGCAGCTTGTTAGCGGGAGGGGATGAGCAGTTCTTC. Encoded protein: CASSLLAGGDEQFF.

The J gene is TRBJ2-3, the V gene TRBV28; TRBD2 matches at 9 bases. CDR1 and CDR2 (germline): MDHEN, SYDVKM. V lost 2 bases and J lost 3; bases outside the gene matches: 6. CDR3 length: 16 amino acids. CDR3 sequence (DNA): TGTGCCAGCAGTTTAATTGGCGGGAGGGATACAGATACGCAGTATTTT. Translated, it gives CASSLIGGRDTDTQYF.

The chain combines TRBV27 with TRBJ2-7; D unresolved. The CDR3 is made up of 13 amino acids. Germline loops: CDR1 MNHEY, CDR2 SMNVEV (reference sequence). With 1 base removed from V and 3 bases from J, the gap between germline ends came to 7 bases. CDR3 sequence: CASSLFPGYEQYF. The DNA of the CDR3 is TGTGCCAGCAGTTTATTCCCAGGCTACGAGCAGTACTTC.

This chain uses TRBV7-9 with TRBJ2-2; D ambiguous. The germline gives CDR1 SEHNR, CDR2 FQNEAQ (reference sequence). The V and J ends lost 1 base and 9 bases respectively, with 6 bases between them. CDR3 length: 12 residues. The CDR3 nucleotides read TGTGCCAGCAGCTTAGACCCCAGGGAGCTGTTTTTT. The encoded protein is CASSLDPRELFF.

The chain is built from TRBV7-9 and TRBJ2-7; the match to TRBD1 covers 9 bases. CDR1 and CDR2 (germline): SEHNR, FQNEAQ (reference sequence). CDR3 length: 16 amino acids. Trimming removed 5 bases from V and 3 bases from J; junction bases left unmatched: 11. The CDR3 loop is CASSQSTGTGRYEQYF. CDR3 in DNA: TGTGCCAGCAGCCAGTCTACCGGGACAGGGCGCTACGAGCAGTACTTC.

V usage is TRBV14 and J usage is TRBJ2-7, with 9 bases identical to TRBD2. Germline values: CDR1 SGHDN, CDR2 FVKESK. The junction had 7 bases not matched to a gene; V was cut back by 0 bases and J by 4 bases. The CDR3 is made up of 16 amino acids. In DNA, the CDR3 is TGTGCCAGCAGCCAAGATGGGCGGGAGGGCGTTTACGAGCAGTACTTC. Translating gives CASSQDGREGVYEQYF.

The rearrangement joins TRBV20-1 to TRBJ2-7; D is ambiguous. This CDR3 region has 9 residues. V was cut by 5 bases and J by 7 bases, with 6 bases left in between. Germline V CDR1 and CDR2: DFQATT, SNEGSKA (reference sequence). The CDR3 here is CSAGWEQYF. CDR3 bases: TGCAGTGCTGGATGGGAGCAGTACTTC.

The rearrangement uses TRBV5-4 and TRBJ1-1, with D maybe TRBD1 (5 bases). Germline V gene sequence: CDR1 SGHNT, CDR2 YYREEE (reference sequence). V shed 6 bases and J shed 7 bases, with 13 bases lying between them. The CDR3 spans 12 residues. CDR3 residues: CASTTGTGEAFF. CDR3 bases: TGTGCCAGCACCACGGGGACTGGTGAAGCTTTCTTT.

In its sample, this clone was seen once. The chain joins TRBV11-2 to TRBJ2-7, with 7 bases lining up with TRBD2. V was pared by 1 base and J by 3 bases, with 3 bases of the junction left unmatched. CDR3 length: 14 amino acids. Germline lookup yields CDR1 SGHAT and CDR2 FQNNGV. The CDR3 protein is CASSLAASGYEQYF. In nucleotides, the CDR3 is TGTGCCAGCAGCTTAGCGGCTAGCGGCTACGAGCAGTACTTC.

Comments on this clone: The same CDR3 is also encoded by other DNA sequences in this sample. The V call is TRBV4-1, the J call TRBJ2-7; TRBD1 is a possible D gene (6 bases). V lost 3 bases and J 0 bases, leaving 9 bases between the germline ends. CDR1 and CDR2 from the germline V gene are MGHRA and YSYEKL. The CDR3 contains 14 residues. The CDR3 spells CASSQRQDSYEQYF. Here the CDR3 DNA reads TGCGCCAGCAGCCAGAGACAGGACTCCTACGAGCAGTACTTC.

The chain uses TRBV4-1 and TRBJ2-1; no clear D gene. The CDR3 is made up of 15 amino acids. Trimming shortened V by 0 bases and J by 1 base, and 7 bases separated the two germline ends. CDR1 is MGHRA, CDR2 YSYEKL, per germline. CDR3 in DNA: TGCGCCAGCAGCCAAGAAGTTGTGTCCTACAATGAGCAGTTCTTC. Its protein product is CASSQEVVSYNEQFF.

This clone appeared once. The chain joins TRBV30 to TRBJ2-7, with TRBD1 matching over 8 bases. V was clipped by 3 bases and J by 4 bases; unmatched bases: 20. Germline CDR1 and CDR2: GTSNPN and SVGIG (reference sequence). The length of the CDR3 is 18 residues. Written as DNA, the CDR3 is TGTGCCTGGAGCCGACCTGGGGCTTCACAGGGGGTTAGGTACGAGCAGTACTTC. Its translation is CAWSRPGASQGVRYEQYF. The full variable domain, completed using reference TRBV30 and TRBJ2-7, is SQTIHQWPATLVQPVGSPLSLECTVEGTSNPNLYWYRQAAGRGLQLLFYSVGIGQISSEVPQNLSASRPQDRQFILSSKKLLLSDSGFYLCAWSRPGASQGVRYEQYFGPGTRLTVT.

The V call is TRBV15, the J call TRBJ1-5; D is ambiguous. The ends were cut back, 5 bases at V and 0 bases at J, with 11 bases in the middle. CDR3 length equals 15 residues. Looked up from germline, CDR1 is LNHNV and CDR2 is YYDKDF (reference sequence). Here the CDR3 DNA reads TGTGCCACCAGCTCAGCGATGGATAGCAATCAGCCCCAGCATTTT. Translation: CATSSAMDSNQPQHF.

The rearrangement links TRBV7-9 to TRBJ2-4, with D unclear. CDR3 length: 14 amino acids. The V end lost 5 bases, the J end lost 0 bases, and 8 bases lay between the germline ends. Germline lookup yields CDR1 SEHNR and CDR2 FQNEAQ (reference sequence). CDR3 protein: CASSPELAKNIQYF. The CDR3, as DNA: TGTGCCAGCAGCCCGGAGCTAGCCAAAAACATTCAGTACTTC.

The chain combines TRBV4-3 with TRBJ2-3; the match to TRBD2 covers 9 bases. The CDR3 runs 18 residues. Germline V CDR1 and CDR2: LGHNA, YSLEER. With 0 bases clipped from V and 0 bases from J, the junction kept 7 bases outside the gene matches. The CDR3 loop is CASSQDGPSGASTDTQYF. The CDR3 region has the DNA TGCGCCAGCAGCCAAGATGGGCCTAGCGGGGCAAGCACAGATACGCAGTATTTT.

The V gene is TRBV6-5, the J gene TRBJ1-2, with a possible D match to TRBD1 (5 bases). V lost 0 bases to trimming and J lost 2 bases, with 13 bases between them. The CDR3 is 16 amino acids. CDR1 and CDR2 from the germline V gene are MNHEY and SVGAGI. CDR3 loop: CASSYSTPGSNYGYTF. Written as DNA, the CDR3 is TGTGCCAGCAGTTACTCAACCCCAGGGTCCAACTATGGCTACACCTTC.

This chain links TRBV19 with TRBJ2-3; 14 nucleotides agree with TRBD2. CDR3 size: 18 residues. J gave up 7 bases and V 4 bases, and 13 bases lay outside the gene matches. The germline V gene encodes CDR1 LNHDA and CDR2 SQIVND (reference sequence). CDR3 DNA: TGTGCCAGTAGTACCCCCTCCGGGACTAGCGGGAGTCCATATACGCAGTATTTT. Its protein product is CASSTPSGTSGSPYTQYF.

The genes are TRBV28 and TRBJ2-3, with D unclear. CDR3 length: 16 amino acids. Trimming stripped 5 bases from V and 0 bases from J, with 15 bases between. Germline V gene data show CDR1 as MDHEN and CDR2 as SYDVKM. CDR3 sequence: CASSTPFGSSTDTQYF. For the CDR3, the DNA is TGTGCCAGCAGTACCCCATTCGGCTCTAGCACAGATACGCAGTATTTT.

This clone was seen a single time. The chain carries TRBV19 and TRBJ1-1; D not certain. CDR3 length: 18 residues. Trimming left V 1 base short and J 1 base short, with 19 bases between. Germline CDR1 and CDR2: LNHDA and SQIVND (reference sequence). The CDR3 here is CASSIGSLGIIANTEAFF. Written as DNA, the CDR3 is TGTGCCAGTAGTATAGGGTCCTTGGGCATCATCGCGAACACTGAAGCTTTCTTT.

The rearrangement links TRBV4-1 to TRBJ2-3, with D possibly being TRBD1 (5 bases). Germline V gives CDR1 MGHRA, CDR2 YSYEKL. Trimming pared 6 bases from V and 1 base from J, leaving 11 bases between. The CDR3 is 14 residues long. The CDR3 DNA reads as TGCGCCAGCAGGCCTCTAGGGGGCACAGATACGCAGTATTTT. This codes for CASRPLGGTDTQYF.

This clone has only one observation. The CDR3 region has the DNA TGTGCCAGCAGCGCCCCTAGCGAGAGCACAGATACGCAGTATTTT. It encodes CASSAPSESTDTQYF. The chain joins TRBV9 to TRBJ2-3; TRBD2 might be the D (6 bases). Deletions cut 3 bases from V and 0 bases from J, with 11 bases between. In germline, CDR1 is SGDLS, CDR2 YYNGEE. CDR3 length equals 15 residues.

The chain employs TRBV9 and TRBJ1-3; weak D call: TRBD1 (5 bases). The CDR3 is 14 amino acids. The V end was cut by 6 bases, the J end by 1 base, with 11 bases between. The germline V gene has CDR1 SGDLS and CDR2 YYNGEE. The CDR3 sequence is CASNPTGSGNTIYF. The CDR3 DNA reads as TGTGCCAGCAACCCAACAGGTTCTGGAAACACCATATATTTT.

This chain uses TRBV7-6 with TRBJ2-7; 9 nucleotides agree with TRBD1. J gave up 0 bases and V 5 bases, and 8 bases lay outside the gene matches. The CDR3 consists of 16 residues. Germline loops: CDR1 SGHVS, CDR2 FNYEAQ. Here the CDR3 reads CASSPGTGSTSYEQYF. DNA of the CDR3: TGTGCCAGCAGCCCCGGGACAGGGTCCACCTCCTACGAGCAGTACTTC.

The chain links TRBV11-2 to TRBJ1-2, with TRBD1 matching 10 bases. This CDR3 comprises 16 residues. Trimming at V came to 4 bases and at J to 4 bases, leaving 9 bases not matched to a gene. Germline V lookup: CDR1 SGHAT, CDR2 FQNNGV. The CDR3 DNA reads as TGTGCCAGCAGCTCCCTCTCGGACAGGGGGGCCTATGGCTACACCTTC. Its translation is CASSSLSDRGAYGYTF.

This CDR3 reads CASSERDEKLFF. CDR3 in DNA: TGTGCCAGCAGTGAAAGGGACGAAAAACTGTTTTTT. This chain uses TRBV2 with TRBJ1-4, with D possibly matching TRBD1 (5 bases). Trimming pared 2 bases from V and 8 bases from J, leaving 6 bases between. Per germline, CDR1 SNHLY and CDR2 FYNNEI. The CDR3 totals 12 residues.

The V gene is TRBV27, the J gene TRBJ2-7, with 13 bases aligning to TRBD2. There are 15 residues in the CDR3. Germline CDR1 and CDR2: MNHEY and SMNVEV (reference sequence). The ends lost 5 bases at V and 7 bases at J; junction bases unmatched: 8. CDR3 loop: CASSLTSGRAGEQYF. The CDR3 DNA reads TGTGCCAGCAGTCTCACTAGCGGGAGGGCCGGGGAGCAGTACTTC.